The source of this TCR beta chain is a study of glioma-infiltrating T cells after dendritic cell vaccination. Study-wide results and limits: Complete blood and tumor specimen sets were limited to few patients.

In its sample, this clone was seen a few times. As yet, its antigen is unknown. The data were produced by immunoSEQ multiplex PCR, yet TCRdb's version contains in-frame clones alone and is incomplete. The table has some 110,000 clones, almost 90% seen once. Germline V CDR1 and CDR2: SGHKS, YYEKEE (reference sequence). Trimming cost V 6 bases and J 5 bases; bases outside gene matches: 11. CDR3 length equals 14 residues. Noted time point: after dendritic cell vaccination, including at tumor progression/relapse. Fresh-frozen tumor tissue and more than two years of survival data were available for all. This sequence was found in a human donor with glioblastoma. This specimen consisted of blood, obtained after dendritic cell vaccination. V is TRBV5-5 and J is TRBJ2-7; the match to TRBD2 covers 7 bases. In DNA, the CDR3 is TGTGCCAGCAACCCTGGCGGGAGATTCAACGAGCAGTACTTC. This codes for CASNPGGRFNEQYF.